This TCR beta chain originates from a study of blood T cell repertoires in COVID-19. Study information: There were acute and convalescent COVID-19 samples, and they came from the United States, Italy and Spain. T cells, B-cell-depleted T cells, or PBMCs provided the cDNA or gDNA that served as material.

Original handling: How many nucleated cells were present was estimated from reference gene primer amplification. Only in-frame clones appear in the TCRdb table, and some are missing; sequencing was by immunoSEQ multiplex PCR. V and J calls plus clone size are reproduced from that table; the DNA served to infer D and trimming. This table holds about 59,000 clones, about 72% found once. The germline gives CDR1 SGHNT, CDR2 YYREEE (reference sequence). Losses at the gene ends were 0 bases for V and 3 bases for J; bases not matched to a gene: 3. This CDR3 spans 14 amino acids. The chain links TRBV5-4 to TRBJ2-7; 7 bases map to TRBD2. This receptor was obtained from a man older than 75 with acute or convalescent COVID-19. Specimen: peripheral blood. The CDR3 loop is CASSLDRGDYEQYF. The CDR3 coding sequence is TGTGCCAGCAGCTTGGATCGGGGGGACTACGAGCAGTACTTC.